One sample yielded the 25 T cell receptor beta chains listed below, sequenced in a study of molecular identifiers for immune sequencing clone quantification. In TCRdb, the PCR reads were re-called with MiXCR into one record per CDR3 protein. The sample includes over 600,000 distinct CDR3 sequences, less than 20% of them seen just once. The material sequenced was naive CD8+ T cells from blood, with Jurkat cell RNA spiked in. The subset was: FACS-sorted CD8+CD4-CCR7+CD45RA+ naive T cells. These receptor sequences come from a human donor in good health. Some libraries in this study had Jurkat cell RNA spiked in.

This clonotype was recorded many times. V is TRBV20-1 and J is TRBJ1-4; the D is unclear. CDR1 and CDR2 (germline): DFQATT, SNEGSKA (reference sequence). The CDR3 has 15 amino acids. Trimming took 1 base from V and 0 from J, leaving 9 bases between them. CDR3 nucleotide sequence: TGCAGTGCTAGAGTAGCCCACTCAACTAATGAAAAACTGTTTTTT. Its protein product is CSARVAHSTNEKLFF.

This clonotype was detected a few times. The chain couples TRBV11-2 to TRBJ1-2; 9 nucleotides line up with TRBD1. Trimming took 1 base from V and 8 from J; bases not matched to a gene: 11. CDR1 SGHAT and CDR2 FQNNGV come from the germline V gene. The CDR3 covers 16 residues. CDR3 region: CASSLVRDRGRYGYTF. DNA of the CDR3: TGTGCCAGCAGCTTAGTCCGTGACAGGGGGAGGTACGGCTACACCTTC.

The chain uses TRBV24-1 and TRBJ2-5, with D unresolved. The CDR3 is 13 residues long. V was cut by 0 bases and J by 7 bases, with 8 bases left in between. Looked up from germline, CDR1 is KGHDR and CDR2 is SFDVKD. For the CDR3, the DNA is TGTGCCACCAGTGATTTGTTGTTTGGGACCCAGTACTTC. Its protein is CATSDLLFGTQYF.

This clonotype was detected ten times or more. The chain uses TRBV29-1 and TRBJ1-1; a weak D match, TRBD1 (6 bases). V lost 4 bases and J 0 bases, leaving 9 bases between the germline ends. The CDR3 has 13 amino acids. Germline V CDR1 and CDR2: SQVTM, ANQGSEA. This CDR3 is CSVVTGLNTEAFF. Here the CDR3 DNA reads TGCAGCGTTGTGACAGGATTGAACACTGAAGCTTTCTTT. Drawing the rest from reference TRBV29-1 and TRBJ1-1, the complete variable domain is SAVISQKPSRDICQRGTSLTIQCQVDSQVTMMFWYRQQPGQSLTLIATANQGSEATYESGFVIDKFPISRPNLTFSTLTVSNMSPEDSSIYLCSVVTGLNTEAFFGQGTRLTVV.

The table lists this clonotype with a few counts. This chain uses TRBV28 with TRBJ2-7, with TRBD1 as a possible D gene (5 bases). The germline V gene has CDR1 MDHEN and CDR2 SYDVKM. This CDR3 has 14 amino acids. Trimming took 1 base from V and 3 from J, leaving 10 bases between them. Written as DNA, the CDR3 is TGTGCCAGCAGTTTATCCCCAGGGATCTACGAGCAGTACTTC. It yields the protein CASSLSPGIYEQYF.

This clonotype has at least ten counts. The V gene is TRBV20-1, the J gene TRBJ2-3; 8 bases map to TRBD2. J gave up 7 bases and V 0 bases, and 12 bases lay outside the gene matches. This CDR3 contains 16 residues. The V gene's germline CDR1 is DFQATT and CDR2 SNEGSKA (reference sequence). The CDR3 spells CSARDGARGGTYTQYF. The CDR3 DNA is TGCAGTGCTAGAGACGGGGCCCGGGGGGGCACTTATACGCAGTATTTT.

This clonotype was observed many times. The rearrangement uses TRBV4-3 and TRBJ1-2; no firm D call. Germline values: CDR1 LGHNA, CDR2 YSLEER. With 0 bases removed from V and 8 bases from J, the gap between germline ends came to 16 bases. This CDR3 is 15 amino acids long. The CDR3 region has the DNA TGCGCCAGCAGCCAAGATTTAGGAGGGCTCCGGGGCTACACCTTC. As protein: CASSQDLGGLRGYTF.

As concerns this clonotype: Possible read error: a much larger clone is one base away. V gene TRBV21-1 combines with J gene TRBJ2-2; TRBD2, the table's D call, lacks a check against the DNA. TRBV21-1 is tagged as a pseudogene. The CDR3 loop spans 17 amino acids. In nucleotides, the CDR3 is TGTGCCAGCAGCAAAGCCACCGCTAGCGGAAACGCCGGGGAGCTGTTTTTT. Protein sequence: CASSKATASGNAGELFF.

This clonotype was observed many times. The chain joins TRBV7-9 to TRBJ1-4; 9 bases line up with TRBD1. V lost 6 bases, J lost 1 base, and 12 bases stayed unmatched. The CDR3 spans 18 residues. Per the germline V gene, CDR1 is SEHNR and CDR2 is FQNEAQ (reference sequence). In DNA, the CDR3 is TGTGCCAGCAGGGACCCCCGGGGACAGGGCCTAACTAATGAAAAACTGTTTTTT. Encoded protein: CASRDPRGQGLTNEKLFF.

This clonotype showed up many times. The chain is built from TRBV30 and TRBJ2-3; the match to TRBD1 covers 10 bases. The CDR3 runs to 16 residues. The V gene end was trimmed by 2 bases and the J gene end by 6 bases; junction bases not matched to a gene: 11. CDR1 GTSNPN and CDR2 SVGIG come from the germline V gene (reference sequence). The CDR3 region has the DNA TGTGCCTGGAGTCATGACGACAGGGGGCACGGGGATACGCAGTATTTT. It specifies CAWSHDDRGHGDTQYF.

This clonotype was detected many times. J is TRBJ1-1 and V is TRBV6-2 or TRBV6-3; 7 positions agree with TRBD1. This CDR3 is 15 amino acids long. V lost 1 base, J lost 2 bases, and 4 bases stayed unmatched. Per the germline V gene, CDR1 is MNHEY and CDR2 is SVGEGT. CDR3 loop: CASSYLGGLNTEAFF. In DNA, the CDR3 is TGTGCCAGCAGTTACTTAGGGGGCTTAAACACTGAAGCTTTCTTT.

The DNA of the CDR3 is TGTGCCAGCAGCGCACAGTTTGGCGGGGGTGGAGTAGAAGAGCAGTACTTC. It is translated as CASSAQFGGGGVEEQYF. The chain couples TRBV9 to TRBJ2-7; 7 bases map to TRBD2. The V gene end was trimmed by 3 bases and the J gene end by 7 bases; junction bases not matched to a gene: 19. The germline CDR1 and CDR2 sequences are SGDLS and YYNGEE. The CDR3 sequence is 17 residues long.

Regarding this clonotype: The junction differs from germline at one of its ends, possibly a read error. The rearrangement joins TRBV15 to TRBJ2-7; 7 nucleotides match TRBD1. Per germline, CDR1 LNHNV and CDR2 YYDKDF (reference sequence). This CDR3 has 15 amino acids. The CDR3 loop reads CASSSLGQSSYEQYF. The CDR3 DNA sequence: TGTGCCTCCAGTAGTTTGGGACAGAGCTCCTACGAGCAGTACTTC.

Notes on this clonotype: Possible read error: a much larger clone is one base away. The J gene is TRBJ2-2, the V gene TRBV7-2, with 11 bases matching TRBD2. This CDR3 is 19 amino acids long. In germline, CDR1 is SGHTA, CDR2 FQGNSA. This CDR3 reads CASSLGGASGGQNTGKLFF. The CDR3 nucleotides are TGTGCCAGCAGCTTAGGGGGGGCTAGCGGGGGGCAGAACACCGGGAAGCTGTTTTTT.

V usage is TRBV5-8 and J usage is TRBJ2-3, with 7 bases that match TRBD2. Per the germline V gene, CDR1 is SGHTS and CDR2 is YDEGEE. This CDR3 has 13 amino acids. Trimming at V came to 4 bases and at J to 8 bases, leaving 7 bases not matched to a gene. The DNA for the CDR3 is TGTGCCAGCAGCCCCCATGGGGGGGTTACGCAGTATTTT. Its protein is CASSPHGGVTQYF.

This clonotype was picked up many times. The chain is built from TRBV7-9 and TRBJ2-7, with TRBD1 matching 9 bases. The CDR3 is 12 residues long. The germline V gene has CDR1 SEHNR and CDR2 FQNEAQ (reference sequence). Unmatched junction bases numbered 2, after V lost 5 bases and J lost 6 bases. CDR3 nucleotides: TGTGCCAGCAGCAAGACAGGGGGCGAGCAGTACTTC. Protein: CASSKTGGEQYF.

This clonotype was observed many times. The chain joins TRBV7-9 to TRBJ2-1; D is unclear. Germline values: CDR1 SEHNR, CDR2 FQNEAQ (reference sequence). Deletions cut 6 bases from V and 9 bases from J, with 6 bases between. CDR3 length: 10 residues. The CDR3 DNA reads TGTGCCAGCAGTTTGGGTGAGCAGTTCTTC. Translation: CASSLGEQFF.

This clonotype came up a few times. The chain couples TRBV4-1 to TRBJ2-1; D unclear. Trimming removed 2 bases from V and 0 bases from J, with 14 bases in between. In germline, CDR1 is MGHRA, CDR2 YSYEKL. The CDR3 has 17 amino acids. The CDR3 DNA is TGCGCCAGCAGCCAAAAAGATGGCGCTAGCTCCTACAATGAGCAGTTCTTC. It encodes CASSQKDGASSYNEQFF.

The V call is TRBV19, the J call TRBJ2-2; 8 bases are a match to TRBD1. This CDR3 region has 15 residues. V was pared by 8 bases and J by 5 bases, with 10 bases of the junction left unmatched. Germline CDR1 reads LNHDA; CDR2 reads SQIVND (reference sequence). The CDR3 reads CASEWGTGVTGELFF. As DNA, the CDR3 is TGTGCCAGTGAGTGGGGGACAGGTGTAACCGGGGAGCTGTTTTTT. The full variable domain, in which reference TRBV19 and TRBJ2-2 provide the parts outside the CDR3, is DGGITQSPKYLFRKEGQNVTLSCEQNLNHDAMYWYRQDPGQGLRLIYYSQIVNDFQKGDIAEGYSVSREKKESFPLTVTSAQKNPTAFYLCASEWGTGVTGELFFGEGSRLTVL.

At least ten counts were recorded for this clonotype. The rearrangement joins TRBV7-2 to TRBJ1-3, with TRBD1 matching 7 bases. This CDR3 comprises 13 residues. V shed 7 bases and J 8 bases; nucleotides not matched to a gene: 8. Germline V CDR1 and CDR2: SGHTA, FQGNSA. CDR3 bases: TGTGCCAGCATTGGACAGGACCCGGACACCATATATTTT. Protein product: CASIGQDPDTIYF.

This clonotype was recorded at least ten times. CDR3: CASSLLGGDEQYF. DNA for the CDR3: TGTGCCAGCAGCTTACTCGGTGGGGACGAGCAGTACTTC. The chain links TRBV7-9 to TRBJ2-7; D remains unclear. Germline CDR1 SEHNR, CDR2 FQNEAQ (reference sequence). The CDR3 is 13 amino acids. The germline V and J ends were trimmed by 2 bases and 5 bases, with 10 bases remaining between them.

This chain connects TRBV19 to TRBJ1-1; D ambiguous. The CDR3 has 14 amino acids. From germline, CDR1 is LNHDA and CDR2 SQIVND (reference sequence). V lost 1 base and J lost 3, with 9 bases in between. CDR3 in DNA: TGTGCCAGTAGTATAGCCTCCAGGTACACTGAAGCTTTCTTT. Residues: CASSIASRYTEAFF.

This clonotype was found many times. The J gene is TRBJ2-7, the V gene TRBV4-3; D is uncertain. Germline V CDR1 and CDR2: LGHNA, YSLEER. Trimming left V 1 base short and J 3 bases short, with 10 bases between. This CDR3 is built from 14 residues. This chain's CDR3 is CASSQVRANYEQYF. The CDR3 coding sequence is TGCGCCAGCAGCCAAGTTCGCGCAAACTACGAGCAGTACTTC.

At least ten counts were recorded for this clonotype. The rearrangement uses TRBV14 and TRBJ1-6, with D unclear. This CDR3 region has 17 residues. Germline loops: CDR1 SGHDN, CDR2 FVKESK. Trimming left V 2 bases short and J 0 bases short, with 11 bases between. The CDR3, as DNA: TGTGCCAGCAGCCAACTGACGGCGAGCTCCTATAATTCACCCCTCCACTTT. It encodes CASSQLTASSYNSPLHF.

This clonotype was counted a few times. The genes are TRBV3-1 and TRBJ2-3; D remains ambiguous. Trimming removed 1 base from V and 2 bases from J, with 16 bases in between. Germline CDR1 LGHDT, CDR2 YNNKEL (reference sequence). The CDR3 contains 17 residues. The CDR3 is CASSQALGPADTDTQYF. DNA for the CDR3: TGTGCCAGCAGCCAAGCTTTAGGGCCCGCCGACACAGATACGCAGTATTTT.